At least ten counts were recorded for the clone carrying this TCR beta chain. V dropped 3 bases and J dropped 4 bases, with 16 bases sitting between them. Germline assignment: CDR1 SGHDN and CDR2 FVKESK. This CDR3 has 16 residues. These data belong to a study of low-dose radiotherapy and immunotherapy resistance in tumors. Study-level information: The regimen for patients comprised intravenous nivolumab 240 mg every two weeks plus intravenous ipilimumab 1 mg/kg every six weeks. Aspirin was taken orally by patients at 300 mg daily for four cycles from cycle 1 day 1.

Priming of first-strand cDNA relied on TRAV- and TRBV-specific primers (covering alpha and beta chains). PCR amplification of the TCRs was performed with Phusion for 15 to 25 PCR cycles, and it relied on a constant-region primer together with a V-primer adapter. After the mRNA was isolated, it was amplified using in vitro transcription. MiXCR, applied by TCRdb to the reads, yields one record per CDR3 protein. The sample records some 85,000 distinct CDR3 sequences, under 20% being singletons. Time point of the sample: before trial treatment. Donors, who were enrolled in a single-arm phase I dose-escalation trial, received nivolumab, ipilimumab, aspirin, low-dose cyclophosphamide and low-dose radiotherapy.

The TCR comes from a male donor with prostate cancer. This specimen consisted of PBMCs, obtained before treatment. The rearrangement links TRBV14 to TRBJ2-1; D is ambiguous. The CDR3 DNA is TGTGCCAGCAGCCACATAGCCGTTCGGGTTTACAATGAGCAGTTCTTC. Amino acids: CASSHIAVRVYNEQFF.